The T cell receptor (beta chain) under discussion was sequenced for a study of T cells in localized non-small cell lung cancer. Study observations and caveats: Longer survival (overall) was linked to higher T cell density in blood. Exceeding tumor, uninvolved adjacent lung had the highest T cell clonality. The tumor had only one region sequenced, so heterogeneity remains possible. A median of about 58 of the top 100 tumor clones appeared in adjacent lung, which was paired and uninvolved.

The germline gives CDR1 LGHNA, CDR2 YSLEER. There are 12 residues in the CDR3. Trimming took off 0 bases at V and 8 bases at J, with 7 bases between the two ends. In regard to this clone: No antigen is known for it.

This table comes from immunoSEQ multiplex PCR, and its TCRdb copy is limited to in-frame clones, with some not included. The profile covers approximately 70,000 clones, with about nine tenths appearing a single time and just over 20% taken by the ten largest. This specimen was peripheral blood, taken before any cancer treatment. This receptor was obtained from a male donor older than 55 with stage III squamous cell lung carcinoma. V gene TRBV4-3 combines with J gene TRBJ1-2, with D unclear. In DNA form, the CDR3 reads TGCGCCAGCAGCCAAGAAAAGGAGGGCTACACCTTC. Its translation is CASSQEKEGYTF.